This paragraph reports one T cell receptor beta chain. Its antigen target is currently unknown. No much larger clonotype is one base removed from it; base qualities were not supplied. The treatment or condition tag for this specimen amounts to: 10-day PBMC culture with coronavirus spike peptide pools or control peptides (ViraFEST assay). The ViraFEST assay, used in the study, expanded antigen-specific T cells with peptide pools and then identified the expanded clonotypes through TCR sequencing. Positive SARS-CoV-2 PCR tests in the convalescent patients dated from March to December 2020, before Alpha, Beta and Delta variants emerged in the United States. PBMCs were cultured at around 2.2 million per well in IMDM supplemented with roughly 5% human AB serum and 9 to 10 IU/ml IL-2, with roughly 10 ug/ml peptide pools added. On days 3 and 7, half of the culture medium was replaced with fresh IL-2-containing medium. After about 10 days of culture, CD4+ T cells were isolated by negative selection using the EasySep CD4+ T cell isolation kit. PBMCs were separated from whole blood using Ficoll-Paque Plus gradient centrifugation and then either used fresh or cryopreserved at -140C. Culture conditions were generally each tested in triplicate wells.

The library was made by PCR. At the Johns Hopkins FTIC core, DNA from the cultured CD4+ T cells underwent TCR sequencing with the Oncomine TCR Beta short-read assay. Genomic DNA was extracted from the cultured CD4+ T cells with the QIAamp micro DNA kit. Oncomine TCR Beta libraries from cultured CD4+ T cells were pooled with unique dual indexes and sequenced on an Illumina iSeq 100. The published analysis was carried out like this. Non-productive sequences were removed, and CDR3s not starting with C, not ending with F or W, or shorter than 7 amino acids were discarded. Antigen-specific clonotypes were identified with the MANAFEST web application by comparing peptide-stimulated wells with reference and other culture wells. An FDR below 0.05, an odds ratio above 5, and a productive frequency above 0.1% in at least two of three replicate wells were required for clones to be considered positive. Clonotypes that were significantly expanded in both SARS-CoV-2 spike wells and at least one common cold coronavirus spike condition were defined as cross-reactive. Levenshtein distances (stringdist) and unrooted phylogenetic trees (ape) in R version 3.6.1 were used to assess CDR3 homology. TCRdb applied fastp at Q25 and MiXCR to the public reads, then kept only in-frame beta chains. When rows share a CDR3 protein, they turn into one entry using the most common DNA and genes. The V and J calls and clone size are TCRdb's, not the authors'. In this sample the table shows 15,000 to 19,000 distinct CDR3 sequences, 45% to 60% of which occur a single time. The ten largest clones take up 12% of the sample.

Germline trimming: 3 bases from V, 2 bases from J; junction bases outside gene matches: 3. CDR1 and CDR2, per the germline V gene, are SGHNT and YENEEA. Measured from the cysteine to the phenylalanine, the CDR3 is 14 residues long. Of the read, only the CDR3 DNA is kept; its 42 bases are in frame from base 1. The source of the sample is a study of vaccination and CD4 T cells after COVID-19 (dated by TCRdb to 2022 to 2024). As for the study more broadly: Every convalescent patient had a positive nasal swab PCR test for SARS-CoV-2, with mild disease in 8 to 10 patients and severe disease in one. In control cultures, a CEFX viral epitope pool was used as positive control, an HIV-1 Nef peptide pool was used as negative control, or no peptide was added. The convalescent cohort included six males and four females, with two Hispanic individuals, seven Caucasians, two Asians and one multiracial person. In around nine COVID-19 convalescent patients and a few infection-naive healthy vaccine recipients, the spike-specific CD4+ TCR repertoire before mRNA vaccination was compared with the repertoire after mRNA vaccination. Post-vaccine blood samples were taken a median of 72 days after the second vaccine dose, with a range of about 12 to 250 days. Participants got two doses of the Pfizer-BioNTech BNT162b2 vaccine (n=8) or two doses of the Moderna mRNA-1273 vaccine (n=2). Post-COVID blood samples from convalescent patients were collected a median of 101 days after diagnosis, with a range of 35 to 161 days. Overlapping spike peptide pools from SARS-CoV-2 and from the common cold coronaviruses HCoV-NL63, HCoV-OC43 and HCoV-229E were used as culture stimuli. The research as a whole found: Relatively few convalescent patients were included in the study, and early timepoints after natural infection were not analyzed. Nearly all vaccine-specific clones in convalescent patients (304 of 307) were mono-reactive for SARS-CoV-2 spike rather than cross-reactive with common cold coronaviruses. Among convalescent patients, a median roughly 90% of the SARS-CoV-2-reactive clones seen after vaccination appeared only after vaccination, which suggests priming specific to the vaccine. The median count of SARS-CoV-2-reactive clonotypes went up from 20 to 25 after infection to around 38 after vaccination, although the change was not significant.

This clonotype originated in a human donor who had recovered from COVID-19. Sequencing input: CD4+ T cells from blood, cultured in vitro. The rearranged segments are TRBV11-3 and TRBJ1-1, and 7 junctional nucleotides match TRBD1. The CDR3 region: CASSFSGGNTEAFF. The sequenced DNA: TGTGCCAGCAGCTTCTCAGGGGGAAACACTGAAGCTTTCTTT.